This TCR beta chain is from a study of shared clonotypes between healthy human individuals. Study results and caveats: Represented diversity, genetic and exposure-history alike, was limited by few donors.

This clone was recorded once. No antigen is known for it. The sorted-subset replicate PCRs were given 150 to 250 ng DNA, which is about 29,000 T cell genomes. TCRdb keeps only in-frame clones here, not all; method: immunoSEQ multiplex PCR. The sample comprises over a million clones, 60% to 80% of which are singletons, and about 1.5% rests with the top ten. The specimen was memory CD4+ T cells sorted from blood. Subset specified: CD45RA-negative fraction. The sequence derives from a man aged 18-30 years in good health.

CDR3 DNA: TGTGCCAGTAATCGGGACAGGGGTGGTGAGCAGTTCTTC. Its translation: CASNRDRGGEQFF. The rearrangement links TRBV19 to TRBJ2-1; 10 bases are a match to TRBD1. V shed 7 bases, J shed 9 bases, and the junction held 6 bases outside the gene matches. The CDR3 length is 13 residues. Per the germline V gene, CDR1 is LNHDA and CDR2 is SQIVND (reference sequence). Combining the CDR3 with reference TRBV19 and TRBJ2-1 gives the whole variable domain DGGITQSPKYLFRKEGQNVTLSCEQNLNHDAMYWYRQDPGQGLRLIYYSQIVNDFQKGDIAEGYSVSREKKESFPLTVTSAQKNPTAFYLCASNRDRGGEQFFGPGTRLTVL.